The 14 T cell receptor beta chains listed next were all sequenced from one sample in a study of patients and donors after allogeneic stem cell transplantation. TCRdb used MiXCR to reprocess the RT-PCR reads, holding one entry per CDR3 protein. The sample lists a few hundred thousand distinct CDR3 sequences, roughly 38% occurring once. What was sequenced was blood, either unsorted or a sorted T cell fraction (not recorded which). Receptor source: a human donor who was either an allogeneic HSCT recipient or a stem cell or donor lymphocyte infusion donor (not recorded which). It is not recorded whose cells these are; they may come from a transplant donor.

The chain is built from TRBV28 and TRBJ1-1, with TRBD1 matching 8 bases. CDR3 length: 15 amino acids. Per the germline V gene, CDR1 is MDHEN and CDR2 is SYDVKM. Losses at the gene ends were 5 bases for V and 3 bases for J; bases not matched to a gene: 8. This CDR3 is CASSPSGQGDTEAFF. CDR3 nucleotide sequence: TGTGCCAGCAGTCCCTCCGGACAGGGCGACACTGAAGCTTTCTTT.

This clonotype was counted between two and nine times. V and J are TRBV12-3 or TRBV12-4 and TRBJ1-5; no definite D call. The CDR3 length is 16 residues. The V end was cut by 2 bases, the J end by 5 bases, with 16 bases between. The CDR3 sequence: CASSLWYVGRDQPQHF. The CDR3 region has the DNA TGTGCCAGCAGTTTATGGTATGTTGGACGAGATCAGCCCCAGCATTTT.

The V gene is TRBV20-1, the J gene TRBJ2-1; TRBD2 is a possible D gene (6 bases). The V gene's germline CDR1 is DFQATT and CDR2 SNEGSKA (reference sequence). The CDR3 is 13 amino acids. V was trimmed by 5 bases and J by 0 bases, leaving 8 bases between them. The CDR3 DNA sequence: TGCAGTGCTCGGGGGTTCTCCTACAATGAGCAGTTCTTC. Translating gives CSARGFSYNEQFF.

The rearrangement uses TRBV15 and TRBJ2-1; the D gene could be TRBD1 or TRBD2 (6 bases each). The V gene's germline CDR1 is LNHNV and CDR2 YYDKDF (reference sequence). V was trimmed by 8 bases and J by 4 bases, leaving 15 bases between them. The CDR3 loop spans 14 amino acids. CDR3 nucleotides: TGTGCCACCGGCGGGGCAGGGGAATACAATGAGCAGTTCTTC. It yields the protein CATGGAGEYNEQFF.

The chain employs TRBV5-1 and TRBJ1-2, with TRBD1 identical over 7 bases. Germline V gene data show CDR1 as SGHRS and CDR2 as YFSETQ. Trimming cost V 7 bases and J 7 bases; bases outside gene matches: 7. This CDR3 is 12 amino acids long. The DNA of the CDR3 is TGCGCCAGCTCCGGGACAGACATTGGCTACACCTTC. It encodes CASSGTDIGYTF.

This clonotype has only a few counts. The chain uses TRBV20-1 and TRBJ1-5; D may be TRBD1 (5 bases). The CDR3 totals 15 residues. The germline CDR1 and CDR2 sequences are DFQATT and SNEGSKA (reference sequence). Trimming removed 0 bases at V and 3 bases at J, with 12 bases between. The CDR3 nucleotides read TGCAGTGCTAGAGATTTCGGACAAGACAATCAGCCCCAGCATTTT. It translates to CSARDFGQDNQPQHF.

The chain employs TRBV20-1 and TRBJ1-1; 7 bases fit TRBD1. The trim removed 3 bases at V and 6 bases at J, leaving 4 bases unmatched. Germline values: CDR1 DFQATT, CDR2 SNEGSKA (reference sequence). The CDR3 is 12 residues long. The CDR3 protein is CSASDRVSEAFF. The CDR3 DNA reads as TGCAGTGCTAGTGACAGGGTTTCTGAAGCTTTCTTT.

The V gene is TRBV29-1, the J gene TRBJ1-5; D ambiguous. V lost 4 bases, J lost 1 base, and 8 bases lay in between. The CDR3 length is 13 residues. Germline V lookup: CDR1 SQVTM, CDR2 ANQGSEA. The CDR3 loop is CSVVPGSNQPQHF. The CDR3 nucleotides are TGCAGCGTTGTGCCGGGAAGCAATCAGCCCCAGCATTTT.

The chain joins TRBV7-9 to TRBJ2-3; TRBD1 matches at 7 bases. Losses at the gene ends were 7 bases for V and 0 bases for J; bases not matched to a gene: 13. Per the germline V gene, CDR1 is SEHNR and CDR2 is FQNEAQ (reference sequence). The CDR3 totals 17 residues. This chain's CDR3 is CASNRKQGLSSTDTQYF. In DNA form, the CDR3 reads TGTGCCAGCAACCGAAAACAGGGGTTATCTAGCACAGATACGCAGTATTTT.

A few counts support this clonotype. The rearrangement joins TRBV6-5 to TRBJ1-2; 12 bases match TRBD1. Trimming at V came to 7 bases and at J to 9 bases, leaving 15 bases not matched to a gene. Per the germline V gene, CDR1 is MNHEY and CDR2 is SVGAGI. This CDR3 region has 16 residues. For the CDR3, the DNA is TGTGCCAGCACCGCGGGACAGGGGGCGCCAGTAGGTAGCTACACCTTC. Translated: CASTAGQGAPVGSYTF.

The chain carries TRBV27 and TRBJ2-7, with D perhaps matching TRBD1 or TRBD2 (5 bases each). The germline CDR1 and CDR2 sequences are MNHEY and SMNVEV (reference sequence). CDR3 size: 14 residues. The V and J ends lost 5 bases and 5 bases respectively, with 16 bases between them. CDR3 sequence reads: CASSLKWGYDEQYF. The CDR3 region has the DNA TGTGCCAGCAGTCTTAAATGGGGGTATGACGAGCAGTACTTC.

V is TRBV10-3 and J is TRBJ2-1, with 8 bases that match TRBD1. V gave up 3 bases and J gave up 8 bases; unmatched junction bases: 12. The CDR3 runs to 16 residues. CDR1 is ENHRY, CDR2 SYGVKD, per germline. CDR3 DNA: TGTGCCATCAGTGATACCGGACAGGGTAATATCTATGAGCAGTTCTTC. It translates to CAISDTGQGNIYEQFF.

This sequence joins TRBV5-1 and TRBJ1-2; perhaps TRBD1 as D (6 bases). Germline V gives CDR1 SGHRS, CDR2 YFSETQ. The CDR3 spans 16 residues. Trimming took off 1 base at V and 3 bases at J, with 16 bases between the two ends. CDR3 in amino acids: CASSLSFRQAHYGYTF. DNA of the CDR3: TGCGCCAGCAGCTTGAGCTTTCGACAGGCCCACTATGGCTACACCTTC.

This clonotype was counted between two and nine times. The chain has TRBV9 and TRBJ1-4, with 9 nucleotides matching TRBD1. Germline assignment: CDR1 SGDLS and CDR2 YYNGEE. The CDR3 runs 15 residues. V gave up 1 base and J gave up 4 bases; unmatched junction bases: 2. DNA for the CDR3: TGTGCCAGCAGCGTATCGGGACAGGGTAATGAAAAACTGTTTTTT. This gives the protein CASSVSGQGNEKLFF.